This T cell receptor beta chain was found in a study of blood T cell repertoires in COVID-19. Study-wide background: Some COVID-19 samples were acute and others convalescent; all came from the United States, Italy and Spain. T cells, B-cell-depleted T cells, or PBMCs provided the cDNA or gDNA that served as material.

Methods used by the authors: Estimation of nucleated cell counts was performed using reference gene primer amplification. Some clones are missing from TCRdb's copy, which holds only in-frame ones; the method was immunoSEQ multiplex PCR. D and trimming were read from the DNA, whereas the V and J calls and clone size are those reported in that table. The sample lists 40,000 to 60,000 clones; more than 75% were seen once. V lost 6 bases, J lost 5 bases, and 13 bases lay in between. The CDR3 is made up of 13 amino acids. The germline V gene has CDR1 LNHDA and CDR2 SQIVND (reference sequence). The receptor comes from a woman in her sixties or seventies with acute or convalescent COVID-19. The source material was peripheral blood. This chain links TRBV19 with TRBJ2-5; perhaps TRBD1 as D (6 bases). The CDR3 sequence is CASRTGSEETQYF. The CDR3 nucleotides read TGTGCCAGTAGAACAGGGTCGGAGGAGACCCAGTACTTC.